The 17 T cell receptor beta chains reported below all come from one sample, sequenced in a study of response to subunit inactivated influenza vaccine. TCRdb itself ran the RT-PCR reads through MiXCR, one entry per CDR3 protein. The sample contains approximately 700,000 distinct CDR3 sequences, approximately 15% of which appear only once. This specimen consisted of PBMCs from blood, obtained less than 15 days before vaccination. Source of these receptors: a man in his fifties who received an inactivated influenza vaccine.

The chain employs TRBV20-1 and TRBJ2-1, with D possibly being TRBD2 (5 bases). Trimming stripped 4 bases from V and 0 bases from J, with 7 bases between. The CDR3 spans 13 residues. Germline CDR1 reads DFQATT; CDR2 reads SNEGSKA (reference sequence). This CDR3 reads CSAIRGSYNEQFF. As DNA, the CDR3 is TGCAGTGCTATCCGGGGCTCCTACAATGAGCAGTTCTTC.

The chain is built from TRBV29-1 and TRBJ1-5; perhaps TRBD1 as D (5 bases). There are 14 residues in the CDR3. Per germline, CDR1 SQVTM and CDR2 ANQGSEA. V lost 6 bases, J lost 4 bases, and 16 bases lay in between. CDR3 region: CSVCDRDPNQPQHF. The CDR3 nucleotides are TGCAGCGTATGTGACCGGGACCCTAATCAGCCCCAGCATTTT.

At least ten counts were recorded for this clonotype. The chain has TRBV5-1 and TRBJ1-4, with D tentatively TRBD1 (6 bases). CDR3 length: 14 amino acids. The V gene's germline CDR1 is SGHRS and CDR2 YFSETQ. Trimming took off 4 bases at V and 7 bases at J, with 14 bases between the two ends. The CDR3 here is CASSVAPGAEKLFF. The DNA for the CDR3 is TGCGCCAGCAGCGTTGCACCAGGGGCTGAAAAACTGTTTTTT.

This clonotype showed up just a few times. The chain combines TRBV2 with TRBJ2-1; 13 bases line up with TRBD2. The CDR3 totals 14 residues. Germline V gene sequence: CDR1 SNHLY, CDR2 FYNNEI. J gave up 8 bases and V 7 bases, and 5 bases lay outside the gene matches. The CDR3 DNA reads TGTGCCAGCAAAAGACTAGCGGGAGGCGATGAGCAGTTCTTC. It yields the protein CASKRLAGGDEQFF.

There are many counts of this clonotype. The CDR3 region has the DNA TGCGCCAGCAGCTTCGGGAGCGGGGGCCGGGCGAATGAGCAGTTCTTC. Translation: CASSFGSGGRANEQFF. V and J are TRBV5-1 and TRBJ2-1; 8 positions match TRBD2. The CDR3 runs to 16 residues. Germline V lookup: CDR1 SGHRS, CDR2 YFSETQ. Losses at the gene ends were 2 bases for V and 7 bases for J; bases not matched to a gene: 11.

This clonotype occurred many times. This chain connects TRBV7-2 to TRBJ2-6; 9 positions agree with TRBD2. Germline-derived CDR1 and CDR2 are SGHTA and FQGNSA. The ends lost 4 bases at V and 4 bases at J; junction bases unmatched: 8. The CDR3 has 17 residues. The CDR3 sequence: CASSSLAGGFGANVLTF. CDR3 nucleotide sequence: TGTGCCAGCAGCTCACTAGCGGGTGGGTTCGGGGCCAACGTCCTGACTTTC.

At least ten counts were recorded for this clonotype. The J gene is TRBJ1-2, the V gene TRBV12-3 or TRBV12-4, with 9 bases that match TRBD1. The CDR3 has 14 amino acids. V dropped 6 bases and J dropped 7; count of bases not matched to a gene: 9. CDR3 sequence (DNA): TGTGCCAGCAGCCTACAGGGGGCCCTTGGTGGCTACACCTTC. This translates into CASSLQGALGGYTF.

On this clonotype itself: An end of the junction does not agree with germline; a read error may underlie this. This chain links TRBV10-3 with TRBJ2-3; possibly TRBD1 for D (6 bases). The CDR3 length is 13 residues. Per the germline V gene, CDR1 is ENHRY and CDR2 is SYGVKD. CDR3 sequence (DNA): TGTGCCATCAGAGGGGGAGACACAGTTACGCAGTATTTT. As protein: CAIRGGDTVTQYF.

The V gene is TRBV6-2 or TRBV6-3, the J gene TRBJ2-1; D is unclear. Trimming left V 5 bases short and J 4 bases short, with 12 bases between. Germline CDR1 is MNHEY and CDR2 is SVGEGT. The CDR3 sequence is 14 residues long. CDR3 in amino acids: CASSRSPPYNEQFF. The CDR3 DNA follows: TGTGCCAGCAGTCGCTCCCCTCCTTACAATGAGCAGTTCTTC.

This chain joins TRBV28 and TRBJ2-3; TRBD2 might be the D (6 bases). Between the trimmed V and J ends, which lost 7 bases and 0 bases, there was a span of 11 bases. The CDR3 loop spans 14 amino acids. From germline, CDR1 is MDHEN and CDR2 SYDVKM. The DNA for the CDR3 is TGTGCCAGCAAGTCAGGACTAAGCACAGATACGCAGTATTTT. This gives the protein CASKSGLSTDTQYF.

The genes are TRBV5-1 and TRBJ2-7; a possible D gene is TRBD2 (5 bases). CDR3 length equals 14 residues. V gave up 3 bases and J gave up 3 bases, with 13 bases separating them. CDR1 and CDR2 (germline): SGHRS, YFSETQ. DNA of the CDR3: TGCGCCAGCAGCTACGGCCCCGGGGACTACGAGCAGTACTTC. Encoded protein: CASSYGPGDYEQYF.

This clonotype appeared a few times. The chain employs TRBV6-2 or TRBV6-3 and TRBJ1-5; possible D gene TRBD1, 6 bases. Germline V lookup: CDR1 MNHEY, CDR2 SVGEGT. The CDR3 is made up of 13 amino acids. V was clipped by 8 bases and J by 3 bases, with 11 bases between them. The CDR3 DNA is TGTGCCAGCTCGGGGGCCCCCAATCAGCCCCAGCATTTT. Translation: CASSGAPNQPQHF.

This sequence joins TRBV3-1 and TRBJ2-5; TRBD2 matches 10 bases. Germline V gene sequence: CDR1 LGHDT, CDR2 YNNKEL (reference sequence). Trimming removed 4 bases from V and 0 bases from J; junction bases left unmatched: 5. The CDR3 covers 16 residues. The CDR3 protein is CASSRLAGGYQETQYF. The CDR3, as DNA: TGTGCCAGCAGCCGCTTAGCGGGAGGATACCAAGAGACCCAGTACTTC.

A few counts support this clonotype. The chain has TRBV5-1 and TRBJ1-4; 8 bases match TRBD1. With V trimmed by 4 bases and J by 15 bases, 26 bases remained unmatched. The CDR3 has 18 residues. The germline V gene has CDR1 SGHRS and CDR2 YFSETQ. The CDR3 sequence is CASSTDRGGFSGAEEVFF. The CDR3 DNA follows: TGCGCCAGCAGCACCGACAGGGGTGGGTTTTCGGGCGCGGAGGAGGTGTTTTTT.

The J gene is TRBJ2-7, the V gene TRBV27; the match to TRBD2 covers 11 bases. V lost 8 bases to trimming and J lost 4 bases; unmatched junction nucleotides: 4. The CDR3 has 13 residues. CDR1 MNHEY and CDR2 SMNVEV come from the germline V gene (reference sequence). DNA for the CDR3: TGTGCCAGCCAGGGACTAGCGGAATACGAGCAGTACTTC. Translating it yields CASQGLAEYEQYF.

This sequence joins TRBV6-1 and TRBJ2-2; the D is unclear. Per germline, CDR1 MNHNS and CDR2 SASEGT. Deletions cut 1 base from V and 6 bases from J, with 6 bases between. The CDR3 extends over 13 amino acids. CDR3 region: CASSEVAAGELFF. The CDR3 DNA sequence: TGTGCCAGCAGTGAAGTGGCGGCCGGGGAGCTGTTTTTT.

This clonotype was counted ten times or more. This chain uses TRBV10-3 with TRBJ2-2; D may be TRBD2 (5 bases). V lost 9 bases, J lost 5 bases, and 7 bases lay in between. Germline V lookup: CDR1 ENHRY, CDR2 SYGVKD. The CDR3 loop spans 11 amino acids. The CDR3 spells CAMRGTGELFF. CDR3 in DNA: TGTGCCATGCGAGGGACCGGGGAGCTGTTTTTT.